This T cell receptor beta chain came from a study of T cell changes during pregnancy in multiple sclerosis (dated by TCRdb to between 2019 and 2020). Context from the whole study: The study examined how the T cell repertoire changed over the course of pregnancy in women with multiple sclerosis.

The library was prepared using the immunoSEQ multiplex PCR assay. As stored in TCRdb, this immuneACCESS dataset retains in-frame rearrangements with V and J assigned. A fraction of the clones does not appear; measured against another copy, unresolved V genes explain less than half of the discrepancy, and the remainder lacks a known reason. The sample table holds 65,000 to 95,000 clones, of which more than 85% were seen once. The ten largest clones add up to about 2.5% of the sample. In regard to this clone: The clone's antigen remains unknown. Base qualities are not provided; no much larger clone lies one nucleotide away.

Sequencing was performed on peripheral blood, taken after pregnancy. This clonotype was obtained from a female donor in good health, enrolled as a control in a pregnancy study.

The CDR3 protein sequence reads: CASSLDRGLEQYF. The nucleotide sequence reads as follows: TGTGCCAGCAGCTTGGACAGGGGTCTGGAGCAGTACTTC. The rearrangement joined TRBV7-3 to TRBJ2-7; 9 central nucleotides agree with TRBD1. The junction shows trimming of 3 bases on V and 7 bases on J, and the gene matches do not reach 4 bases of it. CDR1 and CDR2 are read off the germline V gene as SGHTA and FQGTGA. The CDR3 measures 13 amino acids from cysteine to phenylalanine. Of the read, only the CDR3 DNA is kept; its 39 bases are in frame from base 1.